A single T cell receptor (beta chain) is shown here with its context. Assay used: immunoSEQ multiplex PCR; TCRdb lists only in-frame clones, some missing. The table shows tens of thousands of clones, with about nine tenths occurring only once. This record belongs to a study of T cell changes during pregnancy in multiple sclerosis. Germline CDR1 is MDHEN and CDR2 is SYDVKM. The CDR3 spans 18 residues. The V gene lost 5 bases and the J gene lost 0 bases, with 20 bases spanning the gap. The source of this sequence is a female donor with multiple sclerosis, enrolled in a pregnancy study. This chain links TRBV28 with TRBJ2-1; perhaps TRBD1 as D (6 bases). Here the sequenced sample was peripheral blood, taken in the first trimester of pregnancy. The CDR3 here is CASSGADSYRGSYNEQFF. The CDR3 region has the DNA TGTGCCAGCAGTGGGGCGGACAGCTACAGAGGCTCCTACAATGAGCAGTTCTTC.